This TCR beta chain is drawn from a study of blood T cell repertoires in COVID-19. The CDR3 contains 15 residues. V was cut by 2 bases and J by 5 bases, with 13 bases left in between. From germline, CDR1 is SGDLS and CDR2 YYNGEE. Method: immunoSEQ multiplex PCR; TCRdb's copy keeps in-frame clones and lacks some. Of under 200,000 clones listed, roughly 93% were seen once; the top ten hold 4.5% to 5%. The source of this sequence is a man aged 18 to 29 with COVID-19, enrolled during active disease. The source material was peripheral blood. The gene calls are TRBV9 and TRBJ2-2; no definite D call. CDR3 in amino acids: CASSVRDSDTGELFF. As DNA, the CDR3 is TGTGCCAGCAGCGTGCGCGACTCAGATACCGGGGAGCTGTTTTTT. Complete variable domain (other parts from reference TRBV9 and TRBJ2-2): DSGVTQTPKHLITATGQRVTLRCSPRSGDLSVYWYQQSLDQGLQFLIQYYNGEERAKGNILERFSAQQFPDLHSELNLSSLELGDSALYFCASSVRDSDTGELFFGEGSRLTVL.